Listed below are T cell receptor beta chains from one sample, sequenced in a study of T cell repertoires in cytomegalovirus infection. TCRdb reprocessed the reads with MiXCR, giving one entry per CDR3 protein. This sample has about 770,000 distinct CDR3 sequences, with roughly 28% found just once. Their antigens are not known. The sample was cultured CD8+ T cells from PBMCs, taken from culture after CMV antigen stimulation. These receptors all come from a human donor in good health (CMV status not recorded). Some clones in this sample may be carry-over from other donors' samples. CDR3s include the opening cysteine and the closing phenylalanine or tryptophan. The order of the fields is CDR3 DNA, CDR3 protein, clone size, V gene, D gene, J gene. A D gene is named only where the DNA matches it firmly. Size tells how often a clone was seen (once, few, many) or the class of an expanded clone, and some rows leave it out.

TGCAGCGTTGGGACCGGGACAGGGGGCTGGGAGCAGTTCTTC CSVGTGTGGWEQFF . TRBV29-1 TRBD1 TRBJ2-1
TGCAGTGCTAGTGCGCGGGGGGGCCTCTACAATGAGCAGTTCTTC CSASARGGLYNEQFF few TRBV20-1 TRBD2 TRBJ2-1
TGTGCCATCTTGGACAGGAACTATGGCTACACCTTC CAILDRNYGYTF . TRBV10-3 TRBD1 TRBJ1-2
TGTGCCAGTAGTACTGGACAGGGGGTGGGCTACGAGCAGTACTTC CASSTGQGVGYEQYF . TRBV19 TRBD1 TRBJ2-7
TGTGCCAGCAGCACAACACAGCGGGGGATGAACACTGAAGCTTTCTTT CASSTTQRGMNTEAFF . TRBV7-9 . TRBJ1-1
TGTGCCAGCAGCCCCCCGAGCACAGATACGCAGTATTTT CASSPPSTDTQYF many TRBV18 . TRBJ2-3
TGTGCCAGCAGGGCGGACAGAAATTCACCCCTCCACTTT CASRADRNSPLHF . TRBV9 . TRBJ1-6
TGCAGTGCTAGTGGCACTACGAACAATGAGCAGTTCTTC CSASGTTNNEQFF . TRBV20-1 . TRBJ2-1
TGTGCCAGCGGTGGACAGAACACTGAAGCTTTCTTT CASGGQNTEAFF . TRBV7-9 . TRBJ1-1
TGTGCCAGCAGCTTACGTCCGGTCGACGGAGAGACCCAGTACTTC CASSLRPVDGETQYF many TRBV7-9 . TRBJ2-5
TGTGCCAGCAGCTTACCGACTAGCGGGGGGGTCCAGTACTTC CASSLPTSGGVQYF few TRBV7-9 TRBD2 TRBJ2-5
TGTGCCAGCAGCTATACAGGGGGACGCACTGAAGCTTTCTTT CASSYTGGRTEAFF many TRBV7-9 TRBD1 TRBJ1-1
TGTGCCAGCAGACTAGAGGGGGGGGTCTACAATGAGCAGTTCTTC CASRLEGGVYNEQFF few TRBV27 . TRBJ2-1
TGTGCCAGCAGTTTTGGACTAGTCAAGGAGCAGTTCTTC CASSFGLVKEQFF . TRBV6-2/TRBV6-3 TRBD2 TRBJ2-1
TGCAGCGCCACGCCGGCGGGAGCTCGAGGCTACACCTTC CSATPAGARGYTF . TRBV29-1 . TRBJ1-2